The present entry profiles one T cell receptor (beta chain) with its context. The germline V gene has CDR1 SGHRS and CDR2 YFSETQ. The CDR3 length is 17 residues. V lost 4 bases and J 1 base, leaving 17 bases between the germline ends. The data derive from a study of control samples from healthy donors and cancer patients. Profiled with immunoSEQ multiplex PCR; TCRdb holds only in-frame clones, not every one. Of just under 150,000 clones listed, 91% are singletons. This clonotype was sampled from a man aged 30-40 years in good health. The sample comprised blood. This chain links TRBV5-1 with TRBJ2-2; a possible D gene is TRBD1 (6 bases). CDR3 region: CASSKQGPVQNTGELFF. The CDR3 DNA reads as TGCGCCAGCAGCAAACAGGGTCCAGTTCAGAACACCGGGGAGCTGTTTTTT.